The clone carrying this T cell receptor beta chain was observed a handful of times. Germline V gene data show CDR1 as SEHNR and CDR2 as FQNEAQ (reference sequence). This CDR3 has 14 amino acids. Between the trimmed V and J ends, which lost 5 bases and 0 bases, there was a span of 10 bases. Per the authors' pipeline: Nucleated cell number was recorded as an estimate derived from reference gene primer amplification. The data were produced by immunoSEQ multiplex PCR, yet TCRdb's version contains in-frame clones alone and is incomplete. The V and J calls and the clone size are those of that table, but D and trimming were determined from the DNA. The table lists 150,000 to 200,000 clones, about 81% of them singletons, with roughly 9.6% in the top ten. The sample belongs to a study of blood T cell repertoires in COVID-19. The overall study: Sample material is recorded as cDNA or gDNA derived from T cells, B-cell-depleted T cells, or PBMCs.

What was sequenced was peripheral blood. The receptor's source is a man in his sixties with active or convalescent COVID-19. The chain uses TRBV7-9 and TRBJ1-1; no definite D call. CDR3 protein: CASSPQVVNTEAFF. In DNA form, the CDR3 reads TGTGCCAGCAGCCCACAAGTCGTGAACACTGAAGCTTTCTTT. The variable domain in full, completed from reference TRBV7-9 and TRBJ1-1, reads DTGVSQNPRHKITKRGQNVTFRCDPISEHNRLYWYRQTLGQGPEFLTYFQNEAQLEKSRLLSDRFSAERPKGSFSTLEIQRTEQGDSAMYLCASSPQVVNTEAFFGQGTRLTVV.